The subject of this entry is one T cell receptor beta chain. Its antigen is not identified. The sample originates from a study of beta chain features in type 1 diabetes. V shed 7 bases, J shed 2 bases, and the junction held 8 bases outside the gene matches. CDR3 length: 15 residues. CDR1 and CDR2 (germline): SNHLY, FYNNEI. The investigators reverse transcribed all of the isolated RNA, so they sequenced expressed TCRB transcripts. TCRdb's copy holds only in-frame clones and misses some; the assay was immunoSEQ multiplex PCR. This table holds fewer than 200,000 clones, 10% found once. Study results and limitations: A moderate, significant TCRB CDR3 shortening appeared in type 1 diabetes across four CD4+ subsets.

Sequencing input: central memory CD4+ T cells from blood. The clonotype was recovered from a young man with type 1 diabetes. This chain uses TRBV2 with TRBJ2-3, with 8 positions matching TRBD2. The CDR3 sequence is CASTSGLGFTDTQYF. In DNA, the CDR3 is TGTGCCAGCACCTCGGGACTAGGGTTCACAGATACGCAGTATTTT.